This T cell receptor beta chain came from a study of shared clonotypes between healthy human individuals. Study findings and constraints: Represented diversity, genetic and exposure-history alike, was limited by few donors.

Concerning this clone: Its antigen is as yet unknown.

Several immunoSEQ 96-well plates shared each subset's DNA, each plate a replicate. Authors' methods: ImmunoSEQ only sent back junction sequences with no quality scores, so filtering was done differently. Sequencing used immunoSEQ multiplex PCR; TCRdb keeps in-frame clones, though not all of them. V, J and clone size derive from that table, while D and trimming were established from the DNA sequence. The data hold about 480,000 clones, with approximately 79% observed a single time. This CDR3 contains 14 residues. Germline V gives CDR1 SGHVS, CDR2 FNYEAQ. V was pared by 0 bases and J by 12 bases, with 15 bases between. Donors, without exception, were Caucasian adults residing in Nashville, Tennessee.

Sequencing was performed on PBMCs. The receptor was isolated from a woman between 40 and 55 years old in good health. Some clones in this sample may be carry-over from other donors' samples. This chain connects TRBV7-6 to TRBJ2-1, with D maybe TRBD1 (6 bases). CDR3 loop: CASSLADRQAMQFF. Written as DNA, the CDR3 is TGTGCCAGCAGCTTAGCAGATAGACAGGCTATGCAGTTCTTC.